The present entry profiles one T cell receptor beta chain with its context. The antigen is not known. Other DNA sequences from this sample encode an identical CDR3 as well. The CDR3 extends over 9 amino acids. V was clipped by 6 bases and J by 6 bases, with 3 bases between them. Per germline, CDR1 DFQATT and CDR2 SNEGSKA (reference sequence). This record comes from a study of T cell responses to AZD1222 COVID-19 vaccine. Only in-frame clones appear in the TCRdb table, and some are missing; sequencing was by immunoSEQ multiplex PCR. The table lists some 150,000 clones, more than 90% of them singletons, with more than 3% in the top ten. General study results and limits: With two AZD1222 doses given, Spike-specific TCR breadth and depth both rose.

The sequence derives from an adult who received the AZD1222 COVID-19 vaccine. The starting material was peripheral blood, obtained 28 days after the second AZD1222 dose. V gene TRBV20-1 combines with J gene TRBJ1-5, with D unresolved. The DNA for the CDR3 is TGCAGTGCGGGTCAGCCCCAGCATTTT. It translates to CSAGQPQHF.